This T cell receptor beta chain emerged from a study of T cell responses to AZD1222 COVID-19 vaccine. Study outcomes and limitations: At 160-218 and 743-854, vaccine-associated CD4 TCRs were dominant, and they spanned spike.

Here immunoSEQ multiplex PCR was the method, and the copy in TCRdb shows in-frame clones only, minus some. This sample carries 100,000 to 150,000 clones, 70% to 90% of them seen once, and the ten largest clones take about 3.3%. Notes on this clone: The antigen is unknown.

The V gene lost 1 base and the J gene lost 11 bases, with 14 bases spanning the gap. Germline V CDR1 and CDR2: SGHTA, FQGNSA. The CDR3 spans 13 residues. V and J are TRBV7-2 and TRBJ1-1; no clear D. The sample consisted of peripheral blood, taken 28 days after the second AZD1222 dose. This sequence was found in an adult who received the AZD1222 COVID-19 vaccine. CDR3 in amino acids: CASSLGSGVEAFF. The DNA of the CDR3 is TGTGCCAGCAGCTTAGGATCCGGGGTAGAGGCTTTCTTT.